This T cell receptor (beta chain) was documented in a study of T cell repertoires in cytomegalovirus infection. MiXCR, applied by TCRdb to the reads, yields one record per CDR3 protein. This sample carries hundreds of thousands of distinct CDR3 sequences, under 40% of them seen once, and the ten largest clones take 2.5% to 3%. Input material: PBMCs. This sequence originates from a human donor in good health (CMV status not recorded). Some clones in this sample may be carry-over from other donors' samples.

The CDR3 nucleotides read TGCGCCAGCAGCCAAGATAAGGGGCAGATCCAAGAGACCCAGTACTTC. This translates into CASSQDKGQIQETQYF. The chain has TRBV4-1 and TRBJ2-5, with a tentative D call TRBD1 (5 bases). This CDR3 is 16 amino acids long. Trimming removed 0 bases from V and 1 base from J, with 12 bases in between. Germline V CDR1 and CDR2: MGHRA, YSYEKL.